One T cell receptor beta chain is described in this entry. The antigen is not known. This record belongs to a study of shared clonotypes between healthy human individuals. Here immunoSEQ multiplex PCR was the method, and the copy in TCRdb shows in-frame clones only, minus some. The data contain 2 million to 2.5 million clones, around 95% of them seen just once; the ten biggest clones take up approximately 0.13%. Findings and limits, study-wide: Among donors, clonotype sharing was expected to be affected by sequencing depth.

V lost 5 bases to trimming and J lost 0 bases, with 13 bases between them. The germline CDR1 and CDR2 sequences are MNHEY and SMNVEV (reference sequence). This CDR3 has 15 amino acids. This chain links TRBV27 with TRBJ1-1, with D perhaps TRBD1 (6 bases). This clonotype was sampled from a man aged 18 to 30 in good health. Specimen: naive CD4+ T cells sorted from blood. As for subset: CD45RA+ positively selected. DNA of the CDR3: TGTGCCAGCAGTCCTACACAGGGAGTGAACACTGAAGCTTTCTTT. It is translated as CASSPTQGVNTEAFF.